Below are 17 T cell receptor beta chains sequenced from a single sample in a study of blood T cell repertoires in COVID-19. Clones were sequenced by immunoSEQ multiplex PCR, and TCRdb holds only the in-frame ones, with some missing. This table has some 210,000 clones, 70% to 90% appearing once. The sample consisted of peripheral blood. The receptors shown here come from a woman between 40 and 50 years old who had recovered from COVID-19.

About this clone itself: One junction end disagrees with the germline gene, perhaps due to a read error. This rearrangement joins TRBV12-3 or TRBV12-4 to TRBJ2-2; no firm D call. The CDR3 sequence is 13 residues long. In DNA, the CDR3 is TGTGCCAGCCGTTTAACAGTCACCGGGGAGCTGTTTTTT. Protein product: CASRLTVTGELFF.

This chain connects TRBV5-1 to TRBJ2-7, with TRBD2 as a possible D gene (5 bases). Germline V gene sequence: CDR1 SGHRS, CDR2 YFSETQ. Trimming cost V 4 bases and J 3 bases, with 11 bases left between them. This CDR3 comprises 13 residues. As DNA, the CDR3 is TGCGCCAGCAGCCGAGACTACCTCTACGAGCAGTACTTC. Translated, it gives CASSRDYLYEQYF.

This chain connects TRBV7-9 to TRBJ2-3; D uncertain. Germline loops: CDR1 SEHNR, CDR2 FQNEAQ (reference sequence). V was shortened by 4 bases and J by 0 bases, with 14 bases between the two germline ends. This CDR3 is 16 amino acids long. CDR3 protein: CASSSPNFASTDTQYF. The CDR3 coding sequence is TGTGCCAGCAGCTCGCCGAACTTCGCTAGCACAGATACGCAGTATTTT.

This chain connects TRBV18 to TRBJ2-1; D might be TRBD1 (6 bases). This CDR3 is 13 amino acids long. Trimming pared 4 bases from V and 7 bases from J, leaving 11 bases between. Germline loops: CDR1 KGHSH, CDR2 LQKENI. The DNA for the CDR3 is TGTGCCAGCTCACTCGGGACACAGAATGAGCAGTTCTTC. This sequence encodes CASSLGTQNEQFF.

This clone was detected only a few times. The chain couples TRBV5-4 to TRBJ2-7; D possibly corresponds to TRBD2 (6 bases). V shed 5 bases and J shed 7 bases, with 13 bases lying between them. The CDR3 contains 12 residues. The germline gives CDR1 SGHNT, CDR2 YYREEE (reference sequence). The CDR3 DNA is TGTGCCAGCAGTCGACTAGAAGATGAGCAGTACTTC. This codes for CASSRLEDEQYF.

The rearrangement links TRBV29-1 to TRBJ2-1, with 7 bases lining up with TRBD1. V lost 6 bases to trimming and J lost 4 bases; unmatched junction nucleotides: 12. The CDR3 is 15 amino acids. The germline V gene encodes CDR1 SQVTM and CDR2 ANQGSEA. The CDR3 region has the DNA TGCAGCGTCGAGGACAGGCCCCCCCTATACAATGAGCAGTTCTTC. Translation: CSVEDRPPLYNEQFF.

This clone was seen only a few times. The J gene is TRBJ1-2, the V gene TRBV7-2, with D maybe TRBD1 (5 bases). Trimming removed 5 bases at V and 6 bases at J, with 13 bases between. This CDR3 comprises 13 residues. In germline, CDR1 is SGHTA, CDR2 FQGNSA. Here the CDR3 reads CASSQGGQNGYTF. The DNA for the CDR3 is TGTGCCAGCAGCCAGGGAGGGCAGAATGGCTACACCTTC.

This clone has only a few counts. This chain uses TRBV2 with TRBJ1-2; TRBD1 matches at 7 bases. The CDR3 runs to 13 residues. CDR1 and CDR2 (germline): SNHLY, FYNNEI. Unmatched junction bases numbered 9, after V lost 6 bases and J lost 8 bases. The DNA of the CDR3 is TGTGCCAGCAGCCCAACAGGGGTTTCGGGCTACACCTTC. It encodes CASSPTGVSGYTF.

The chain combines TRBV9 with TRBJ2-2; D ambiguous. V was shortened by 1 base and J by 2 bases, with 12 bases between the two germline ends. CDR3 size: 16 residues. CDR1 SGDLS and CDR2 YYNGEE come from the germline V gene. CDR3 nucleotide sequence: TGTGCCAGCAGCGTACTGTCGCAGGCCAACACCGGGGAGCTGTTTTTT. Amino acids: CASSVLSQANTGELFF.

The genes are TRBV5-4 and TRBJ2-7; possible D gene TRBD2, 6 bases. Germline lookup yields CDR1 SGHNT and CDR2 YYREEE (reference sequence). V was shortened by 0 bases and J by 4 bases, with 14 bases between the two germline ends. The CDR3 has 15 residues. In nucleotides, the CDR3 is TGTGCCAGCAGCTTGGAGACGGGACTTGGATACGAGCAGTACTTC. Protein sequence: CASSLETGLGYEQYF.

This chain links TRBV18 with TRBJ2-1, with 7 bases identical to TRBD1. This CDR3 spans 16 amino acids. The V gene end was trimmed by 4 bases and the J gene end by 3 bases; junction bases not matched to a gene: 9. CDR1 and CDR2 (germline): KGHSH, LQKENI. CDR3 nucleotides: TGTGCCAGCTCACAGTACCGGGACAGAGTCTACAATGAGCAGTTCTTC. This encodes CASSQYRDRVYNEQFF.

This chain connects TRBV19 to TRBJ1-2, with 7 bases aligning to TRBD1. Germline V gene lookup returns CDR1 LNHDA and CDR2 SQIVND (reference sequence). The V gene end was trimmed by 4 bases and the J gene end by 5 bases; junction bases not matched to a gene: 4. This CDR3 spans 13 amino acids. CDR3 sequence: CASSTTGEYGYTF. The DNA for the CDR3 is TGTGCCAGTAGTACCACAGGGGAATATGGCTACACCTTC.

The chain carries TRBV27 and TRBJ2-7; 8 bases line up with TRBD1. The germline CDR1 and CDR2 sequences are MNHEY and SMNVEV (reference sequence). Trimming at V came to 3 bases and at J to 6 bases, leaving 10 bases not matched to a gene. The CDR3 contains 15 residues. The CDR3 DNA reads as TGTGCCAGCAGTTTTTTTTCGGACAGGGCAGTCGAGCAGTACTTC. It encodes CASSFFSDRAVEQYF.

The chain links TRBV11-2 to TRBJ2-5; TRBD1 is a possible D gene (6 bases). With 2 bases removed from V and 3 bases from J, the gap between germline ends came to 16 bases. The germline CDR1 and CDR2 sequences are SGHAT and FQNNGV. CDR3 length equals 16 residues. As DNA, the CDR3 is TGTGCCAGCAGCTTACTTCGATGGGGGCAAGAAGAGACCCAGTACTTC. The encoded protein is CASSLLRWGQEETQYF.

The chain has TRBV29-1 and TRBJ1-2; 8 nucleotides align to TRBD1. V dropped 3 bases and J dropped 8; count of bases not matched to a gene: 2. Germline-derived CDR1 and CDR2 are SQVTM and ANQGSEA. CDR3 length: 11 residues. This chain's CDR3 is CSVDTGGGYTF. In DNA form, the CDR3 reads TGCAGCGTTGATACAGGGGGAGGCTACACCTTC.

The chain couples TRBV4-1 to TRBJ2-4, with 7 bases fitting TRBD2. CDR1 and CDR2 (germline): MGHRA, YSYEKL. With V trimmed by 1 base and J by 0 bases, 6 bases remained unmatched. This CDR3 contains 17 residues. Here the CDR3 reads CASSQGTGLLAKNIQYF. CDR3 DNA: TGCGCCAGCAGCCAAGGAACGGGACTACTAGCCAAAAACATTCAGTACTTC.

The rearrangement joins TRBV19 to TRBJ2-1; 16 bases map to TRBD2. The trim removed 4 bases at V and 1 base at J, leaving 4 bases unmatched. Germline V lookup: CDR1 LNHDA, CDR2 SQIVND (reference sequence). The CDR3 length is 18 residues. CDR3 nucleotides: TGTGCCAGTAGTAGGCCGGGACTAGCGGGAGGGTCCTACAATGAGCAGTTCTTC. This codes for CASSRPGLAGGSYNEQFF.